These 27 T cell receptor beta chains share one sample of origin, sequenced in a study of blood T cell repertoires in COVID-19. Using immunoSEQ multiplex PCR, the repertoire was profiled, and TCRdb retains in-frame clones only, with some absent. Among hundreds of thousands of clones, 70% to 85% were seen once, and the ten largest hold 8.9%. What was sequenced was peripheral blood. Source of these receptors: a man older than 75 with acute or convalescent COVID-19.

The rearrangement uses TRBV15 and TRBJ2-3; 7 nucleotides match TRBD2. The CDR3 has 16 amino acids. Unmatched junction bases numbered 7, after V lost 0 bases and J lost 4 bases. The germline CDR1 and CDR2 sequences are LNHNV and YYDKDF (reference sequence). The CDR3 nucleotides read TGTGCCACCAGCAGAGAAGCGGGGAGGGCATCAGATACGCAGTATTTT. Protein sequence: CATSREAGRASDTQYF.

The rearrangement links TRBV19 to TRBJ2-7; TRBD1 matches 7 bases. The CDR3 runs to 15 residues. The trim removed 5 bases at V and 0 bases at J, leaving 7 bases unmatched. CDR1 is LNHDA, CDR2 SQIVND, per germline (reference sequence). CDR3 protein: CASSAPDRSSYEQYF. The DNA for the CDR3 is TGTGCCAGTAGTGCACCGGACAGGAGCTCCTACGAGCAGTACTTC.

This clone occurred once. The CDR3 loop reads CASSSGSGEGYGYTF. Here the CDR3 DNA reads TGCGCCAGCAGCTCCGGCTCGGGGGAGGGCTATGGCTACACCTTC. This chain joins TRBV5-1 and TRBJ1-2; D might be TRBD1 (5 bases). The germline V and J ends were trimmed by 3 bases and 4 bases, with 16 bases remaining between them. The CDR3 is 15 amino acids. Germline V CDR1 and CDR2: SGHRS, YFSETQ.

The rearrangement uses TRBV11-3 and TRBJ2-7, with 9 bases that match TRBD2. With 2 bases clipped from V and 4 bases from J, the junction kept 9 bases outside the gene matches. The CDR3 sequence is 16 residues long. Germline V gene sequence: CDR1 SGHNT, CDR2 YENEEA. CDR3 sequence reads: CASSLRLAVSKYEQYF. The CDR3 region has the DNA TGTGCCAGCAGCTTACGACTAGCGGTTTCCAAATACGAGCAGTACTTC. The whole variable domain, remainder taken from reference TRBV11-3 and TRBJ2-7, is EAGVVQSPRYKIIEKKQPVAFWCNPISGHNTLYWYLQNLGQGPELLIRYENEEAVDDSQLPKDRFSAERLKGVDSTLKIQPAELGDSAVYLCASSLRLAVSKYEQYFGPGTRLTVT.

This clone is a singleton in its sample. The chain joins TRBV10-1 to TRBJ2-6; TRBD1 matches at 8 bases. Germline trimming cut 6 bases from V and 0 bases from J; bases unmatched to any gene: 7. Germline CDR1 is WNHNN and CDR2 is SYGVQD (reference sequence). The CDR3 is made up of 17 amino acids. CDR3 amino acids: CASSTRQGISGANVLTF. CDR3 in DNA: TGCGCCAGCAGCACCAGACAGGGGATCTCTGGGGCCAACGTCCTGACTTTC.

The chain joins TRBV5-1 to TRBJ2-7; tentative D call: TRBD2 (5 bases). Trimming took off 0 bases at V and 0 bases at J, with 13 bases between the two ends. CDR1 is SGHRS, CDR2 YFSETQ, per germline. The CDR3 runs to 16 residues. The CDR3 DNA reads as TGCGCCAGCAGCTTGGAGGAGGCCATCGACTCCTACGAGCAGTACTTC. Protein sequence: CASSLEEAIDSYEQYF.

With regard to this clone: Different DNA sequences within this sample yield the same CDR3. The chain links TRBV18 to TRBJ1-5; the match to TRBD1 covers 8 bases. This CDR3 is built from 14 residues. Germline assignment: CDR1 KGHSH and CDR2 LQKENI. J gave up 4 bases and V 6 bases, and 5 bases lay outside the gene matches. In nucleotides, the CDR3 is TGTGCCAGCTCGCGAGGACAGGGTAATCAGCCCCAGCATTTT. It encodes CASSRGQGNQPQHF.

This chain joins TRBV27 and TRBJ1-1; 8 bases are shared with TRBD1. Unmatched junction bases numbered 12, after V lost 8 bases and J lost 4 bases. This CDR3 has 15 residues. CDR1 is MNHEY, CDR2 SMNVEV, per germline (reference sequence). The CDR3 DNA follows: TGTGCCAGCTGGTTGGCAGGGGGCGGTGGCACTGAAGCTTTCTTT. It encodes CASWLAGGGGTEAFF.

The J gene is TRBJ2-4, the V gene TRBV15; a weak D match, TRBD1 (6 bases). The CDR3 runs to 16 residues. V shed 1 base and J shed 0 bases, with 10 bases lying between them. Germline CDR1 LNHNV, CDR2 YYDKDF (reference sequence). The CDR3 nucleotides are TGTGCCACCAGCAGAGCGGTACAGGGAGCCAAAAACATTCAGTACTTC. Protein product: CATSRAVQGAKNIQYF.

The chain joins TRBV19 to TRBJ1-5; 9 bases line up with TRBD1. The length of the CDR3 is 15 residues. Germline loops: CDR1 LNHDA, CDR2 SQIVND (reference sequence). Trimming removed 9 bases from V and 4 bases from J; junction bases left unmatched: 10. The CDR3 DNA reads TGTGCCAGCCTTACCGGGACAGGGAAAAATCAGCCCCAGCATTTT. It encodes CASLTGTGKNQPQHF.

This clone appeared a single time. The CDR3: CASSPGKGWEGTDTQYF. In DNA form, the CDR3 reads TGTGCCAGCTCACCGGGAAAAGGATGGGAGGGCACAGATACGCAGTATTTT. The J gene is TRBJ2-3, the V gene TRBV18; TRBD2 might be the D (6 bases). This CDR3 contains 17 residues. V lost 3 bases to trimming and J lost 1 base, with 17 bases between them. Germline CDR1 is KGHSH and CDR2 is LQKENI.

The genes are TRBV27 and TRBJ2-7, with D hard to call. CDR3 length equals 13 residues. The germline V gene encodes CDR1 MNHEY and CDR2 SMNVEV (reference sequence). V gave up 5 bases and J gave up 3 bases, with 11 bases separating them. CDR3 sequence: CASSKQPFYEQYF. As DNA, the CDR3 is TGTGCCAGCAGTAAACAGCCATTCTACGAGCAGTACTTC.

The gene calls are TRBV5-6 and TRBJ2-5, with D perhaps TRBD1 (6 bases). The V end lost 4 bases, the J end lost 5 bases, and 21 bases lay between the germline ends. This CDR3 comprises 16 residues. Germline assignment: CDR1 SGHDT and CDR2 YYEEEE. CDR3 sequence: CASSRKRTAFGETQYF. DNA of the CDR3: TGTGCCAGCAGCCGAAAGAGGACAGCCTTTGGGGAGACCCAGTACTTC. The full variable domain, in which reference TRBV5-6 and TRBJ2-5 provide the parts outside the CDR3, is DAGVTQSPTHLIKTRGQQVTLRCSPKSGHDTVSWYQQALGQGPQFIFQYYEEEERQRGNFPDRFSGHQFPNYSSELNVNALLLGDSALYLCASSRKRTAFGETQYFGPGTRLLVL.

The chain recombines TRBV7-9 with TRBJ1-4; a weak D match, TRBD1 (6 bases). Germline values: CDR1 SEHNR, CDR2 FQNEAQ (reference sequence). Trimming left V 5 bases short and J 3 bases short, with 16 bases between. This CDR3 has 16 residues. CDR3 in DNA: TGTGCCAGCAGCCCTCTCACAGGGATCCCTAATGAAAAACTGTTTTTT. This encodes CASSPLTGIPNEKLFF.

The CDR3 loop reads CASGGRGSIDTQYF. CDR3 coding DNA: TGTGCCAGCGGCGGCAGGGGGTCGATCGATACGCAGTATTTT. This chain uses TRBV6-5 with TRBJ2-3; 7 bases line up with TRBD1. Per germline, CDR1 MNHEY and CDR2 SVGAGI. CDR3 size: 14 residues. The J segment lost 6 bases and the V segment lost 8 bases, leaving 11 bases of the junction unmatched.

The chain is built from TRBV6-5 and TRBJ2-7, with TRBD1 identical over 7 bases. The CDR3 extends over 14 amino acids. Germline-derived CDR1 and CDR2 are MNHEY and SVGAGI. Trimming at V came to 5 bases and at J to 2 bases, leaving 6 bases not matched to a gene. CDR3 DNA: TGTGCCAGCAGTCATCCGGACAGGCCCTACGAGCAGTACTTC. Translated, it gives CASSHPDRPYEQYF.

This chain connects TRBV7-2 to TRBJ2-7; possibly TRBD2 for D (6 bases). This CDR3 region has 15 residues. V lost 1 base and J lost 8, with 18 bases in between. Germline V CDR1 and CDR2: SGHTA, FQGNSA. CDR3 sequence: CASSLETGVRGQQYF. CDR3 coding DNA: TGTGCCAGCAGCTTAGAGACGGGAGTCCGAGGCCAGCAGTACTTC.

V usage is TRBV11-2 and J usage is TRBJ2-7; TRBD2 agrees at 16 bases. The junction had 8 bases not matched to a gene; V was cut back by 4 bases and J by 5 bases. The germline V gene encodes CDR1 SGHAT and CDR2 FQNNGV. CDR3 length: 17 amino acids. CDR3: CASSYGTSGRVLNEQYF. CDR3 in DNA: TGTGCCAGCAGCTATGGGACTAGCGGGAGGGTTCTGAACGAGCAGTACTTC.

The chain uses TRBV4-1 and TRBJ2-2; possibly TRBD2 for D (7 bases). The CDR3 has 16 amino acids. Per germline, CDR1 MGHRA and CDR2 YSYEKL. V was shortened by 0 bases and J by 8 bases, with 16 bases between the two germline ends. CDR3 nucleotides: TGCGCCAGCAGCCAAGATGGGGCGGGGGCGCTGGGGGAGCTGTTTTTT. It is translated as CASSQDGAGALGELFF.

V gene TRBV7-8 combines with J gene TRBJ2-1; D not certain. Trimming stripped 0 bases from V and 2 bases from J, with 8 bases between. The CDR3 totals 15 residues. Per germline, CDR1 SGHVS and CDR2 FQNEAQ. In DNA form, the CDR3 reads TGTGCCAGCAGCTTAGCCAGGTGGGCCTACAATGAGCAGTTCTTC. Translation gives CASSLARWAYNEQFF.

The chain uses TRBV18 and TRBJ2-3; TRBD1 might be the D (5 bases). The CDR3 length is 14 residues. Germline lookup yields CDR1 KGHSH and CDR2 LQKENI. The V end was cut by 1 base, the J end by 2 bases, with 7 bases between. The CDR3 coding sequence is TGTGCCAGCTCACCACGCAGGGACACAGATACGCAGTATTTT. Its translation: CASSPRRDTDTQYF.

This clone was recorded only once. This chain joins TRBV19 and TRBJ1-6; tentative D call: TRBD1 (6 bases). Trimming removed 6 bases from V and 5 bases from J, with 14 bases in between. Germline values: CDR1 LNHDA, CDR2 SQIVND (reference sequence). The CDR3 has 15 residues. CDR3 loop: CASRRQGYNNSPLHF. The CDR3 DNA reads TGTGCCAGTAGGAGGCAGGGGTATAATAATTCACCCCTCCACTTT.

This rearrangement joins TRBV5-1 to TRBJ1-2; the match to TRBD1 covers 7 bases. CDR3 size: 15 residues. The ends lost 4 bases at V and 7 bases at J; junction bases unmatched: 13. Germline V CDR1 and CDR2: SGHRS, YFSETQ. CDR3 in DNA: TGCGCCAGCAGCACAGGATTGACAGGGCAGCTTGGCTACACCTTC. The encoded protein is CASSTGLTGQLGYTF.

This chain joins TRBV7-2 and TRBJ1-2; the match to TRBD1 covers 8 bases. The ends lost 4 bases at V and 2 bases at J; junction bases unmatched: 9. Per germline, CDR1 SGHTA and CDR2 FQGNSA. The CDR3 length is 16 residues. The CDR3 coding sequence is TGTGCCAGCAGCTCCAATACCAGGGGGCGAAACTATGGCTACACCTTC. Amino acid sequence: CASSSNTRGRNYGYTF.

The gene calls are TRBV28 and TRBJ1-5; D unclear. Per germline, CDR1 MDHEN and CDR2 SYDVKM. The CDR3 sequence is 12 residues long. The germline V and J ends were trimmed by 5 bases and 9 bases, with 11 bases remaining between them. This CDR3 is CASSPPFRPQHF. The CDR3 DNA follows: TGTGCCAGCAGTCCTCCGTTTCGGCCCCAGCATTTT.

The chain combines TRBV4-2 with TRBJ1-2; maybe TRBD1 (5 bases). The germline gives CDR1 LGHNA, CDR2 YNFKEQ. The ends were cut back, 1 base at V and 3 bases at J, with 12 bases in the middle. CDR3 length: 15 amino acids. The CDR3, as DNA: TGTGCCAGCAGCCAAGTTCATAAGGGGTACTATGGCTACACCTTC. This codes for CASSQVHKGYYGYTF.

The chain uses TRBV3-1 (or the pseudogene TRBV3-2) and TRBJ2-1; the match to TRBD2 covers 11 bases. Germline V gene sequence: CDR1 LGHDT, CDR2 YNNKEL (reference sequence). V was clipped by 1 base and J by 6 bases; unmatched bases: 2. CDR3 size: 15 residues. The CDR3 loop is CASSQGGLAVNEQFF. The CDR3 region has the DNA TGTGCCAGCAGCCAAGGGGGACTAGCGGTCAATGAGCAGTTCTTC.